The 9 T cell receptor beta chains given below trace back to one sample, sequenced in a study of regulatory T cells in long-lasting Graves disease. Construction of the TCR beta libraries employed iRepertoire HTBI primers in conjunction with Arm-PCR of CDR3 regions. TCRdb processed the multiplex PCR reads anew with MiXCR; each CDR3 protein has one entry. The table lists hundreds of thousands of distinct CDR3 sequences, roughly 15% of them singletons, with 15% to 20% in the top ten. Time point specified: newly diagnosed GD, antithyroid drugs for less than 3 months. RNA from PBMCs was the source of the TCR library. A further study also used this sample, focusing on T cells in Graves' hyperthyroidism and ophthalmopathy.

The sample in question was peripheral blood mononuclear cells (PBMCs), obtained at new diagnosis, from a patient treated with antithyroid drugs. The receptors were gathered from a woman in her thirties with Graves disease.

In its sample, this clonotype was seen many times. V and J are TRBV20-1 and TRBJ2-1; 9 bases line up with TRBD2. The CDR3 runs 16 residues. V lost 0 bases, J lost 4 bases, and 7 bases stayed unmatched. Per the germline V gene, CDR1 is DFQATT and CDR2 is SNEGSKA (reference sequence). The DNA of the CDR3 is TGCAGTGCTAGAGATCCAGCGACTAGCGGATACAATGAGCAGTTCTTC. It is translated as CSARDPATSGYNEQFF.

The chain combines TRBV10-3 with TRBJ2-5; no clear D gene. CDR1 is ENHRY, CDR2 SYGVKD, per germline. Trimming took off 6 bases at V and 4 bases at J, with 12 bases between the two ends. CDR3 length: 13 amino acids. CDR3 bases: TGTGCCATCAGCGGCGACGGGCTAGAGACCCAGTACTTC. It is translated as CAISGDGLETQYF.

This clonotype came up many times. V and J are TRBV27 and TRBJ1-6; D possibly corresponds to TRBD1 (5 bases). V shed 6 bases and J shed 6 bases, with 18 bases lying between them. Germline V CDR1 and CDR2: MNHEY, SMNVEV (reference sequence). This CDR3 is built from 16 residues. DNA of the CDR3: TGTGCCAGCAGGGAGATGGGGGGTCGGCCTAATTCACCCCTCCACTTT. Its protein is CASREMGGRPNSPLHF.

Ten or more counts support this clonotype. The gene calls are TRBV9 and TRBJ1-5; no definite D call. With 2 bases removed from V and 3 bases from J, the gap between germline ends came to 9 bases. This CDR3 contains 14 residues. CDR1 is SGDLS, CDR2 YYNGEE, per germline. The CDR3 sequence is CASSVTDDNQPQHF. DNA for the CDR3: TGTGCCAGCAGCGTCACGGACGACAATCAGCCCCAGCATTTT.

The chain employs TRBV14 and TRBJ1-6, with D unresolved. V lost 1 base and J lost 0, with 7 bases in between. The germline V gene encodes CDR1 SGHDN and CDR2 FVKESK. CDR3 length equals 16 residues. As DNA, the CDR3 is TGTGCCAGCAGCCAAGGACCCAGCTCCTATAATTCACCCCTCCACTTT. This gives the protein CASSQGPSSYNSPLHF.

The chain couples TRBV10-3 to TRBJ2-1, with 11 positions matching TRBD2. The junction had 14 bases not matched to a gene; V was cut back by 4 bases and J by 0 bases. This CDR3 has 20 residues. CDR1 is ENHRY, CDR2 SYGVKD, per germline. The CDR3 bases are TGTGCCATCAGTGGGACATCAGGGACTAGCGGTTATAGCTCCTACAATGAGCAGTTCTTC. This gives the protein CAISGTSGTSGYSSYNEQFF.

This clonotype was counted at least ten times. The rearrangement uses TRBV6-5 and TRBJ1-1; possible D gene TRBD1, 6 bases. The CDR3 consists of 16 residues. V was pared by 4 bases and J by 5 bases, with 20 bases between. The germline gives CDR1 MNHEY, CDR2 SVGAGI. The CDR3 spells CASSSAVGGGRTEAFF. Here the CDR3 DNA reads TGTGCCAGCAGTTCGGCCGTGGGGGGCGGTCGGACTGAAGCTTTCTTT.

V and J are TRBV20-1 and TRBJ2-3; the match to TRBD2 covers 10 bases. Germline values: CDR1 DFQATT, CDR2 SNEGSKA (reference sequence). This CDR3 has 18 residues. V shed 1 base, J shed 2 bases, and the junction held 12 bases outside the gene matches. The CDR3 sequence is CSARARGSGRQDTDTQYF. CDR3 DNA sequence: TGCAGTGCTAGAGCGAGGGGTAGCGGGAGGCAAGACACAGATACGCAGTATTTT.

This clonotype came up a few times. The chain joins TRBV12-3 or TRBV12-4 to TRBJ2-7; the match to TRBD1 covers 8 bases. V trimming: 3 bases; J trimming: 6 bases; junction bases outside the gene matches: 13. The CDR3 covers 16 residues. The chain's CDR3 is CASSLIGTGPSSEQYF. CDR3 sequence (DNA): TGTGCCAGCAGTTTGATCGGGACAGGCCCCAGTTCCGAGCAGTACTTC.